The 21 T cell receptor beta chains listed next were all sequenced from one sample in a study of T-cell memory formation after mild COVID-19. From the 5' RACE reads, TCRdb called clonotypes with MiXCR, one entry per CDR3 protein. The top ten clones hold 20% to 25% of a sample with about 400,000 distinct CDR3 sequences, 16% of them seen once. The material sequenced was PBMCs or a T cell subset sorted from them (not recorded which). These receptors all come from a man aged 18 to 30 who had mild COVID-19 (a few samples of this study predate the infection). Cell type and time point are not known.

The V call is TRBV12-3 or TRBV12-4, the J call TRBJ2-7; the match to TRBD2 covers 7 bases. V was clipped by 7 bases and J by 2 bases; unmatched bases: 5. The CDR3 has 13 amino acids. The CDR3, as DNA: TGTGCCAGCAAGGCGGGGGAGGCCTACGAGCAGTACGTC. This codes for CASKAGEAYEQYV.

The CDR3 coding sequence is TGTGCCAGCTCACCCAGGCGGACAGGGTTCGGTGGAAACACCATATATTTT. Amino acid sequence: CASSPRRTGFGGNTIYF. The chain has TRBV18 and TRBJ1-3; TRBD1 agrees at 8 bases. The J segment lost 3 bases and the V segment lost 3 bases, leaving 10 bases of the junction unmatched. The germline V gene has CDR1 KGHSH and CDR2 LQKENI. The CDR3 covers 17 residues. Full variable domain (missing parts from reference TRBV18 and TRBJ1-3): NAGVMQNPRHLVRRRGQEARLRCSPMKGHSHVYWYRQLPEEGLKFMVYLQKENIIDESGMPKERFSAEFPKEGPSILRIQQVVRGDSAAYFCASSPRRTGFGGNTIYFGEGSWLTVV.

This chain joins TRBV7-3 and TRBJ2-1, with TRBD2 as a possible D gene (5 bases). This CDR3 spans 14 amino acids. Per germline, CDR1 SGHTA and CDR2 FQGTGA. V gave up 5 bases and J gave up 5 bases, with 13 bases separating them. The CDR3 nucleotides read TGTGCCAGCAGCCCGACCGGGGTGCACAATGAGCAGTTCTTC. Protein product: CASSPTGVHNEQFF.

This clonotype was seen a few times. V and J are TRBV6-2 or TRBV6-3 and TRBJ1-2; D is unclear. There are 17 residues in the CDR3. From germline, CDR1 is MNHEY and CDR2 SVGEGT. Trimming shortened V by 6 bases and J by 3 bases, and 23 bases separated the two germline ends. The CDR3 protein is CASRPGPGFLRDYGYTF. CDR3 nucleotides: TGTGCCAGCAGACCTGGCCCGGGATTCCTGAGGGACTATGGCTACACCTTC.

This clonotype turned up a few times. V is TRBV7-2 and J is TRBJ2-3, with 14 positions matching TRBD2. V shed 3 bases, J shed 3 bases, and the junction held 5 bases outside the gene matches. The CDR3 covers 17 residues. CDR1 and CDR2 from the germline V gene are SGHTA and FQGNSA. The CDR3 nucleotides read TGTGCCAGCAGCTTCACGACTAGCGGGGGGGCGACAGATACGCAGTATTTT. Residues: CASSFTTSGGATDTQYF. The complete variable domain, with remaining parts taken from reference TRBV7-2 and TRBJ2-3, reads GAGVSQSPSNKVTEKGKDVELRCDPISGHTALYWYRQSLGQGLEFLIYFQGNSAPDKSGLPSDRFSAERTGGSVSTLTIQRTQQEDSAVYLCASSFTTSGGATDTQYFGPGTRLTVL.

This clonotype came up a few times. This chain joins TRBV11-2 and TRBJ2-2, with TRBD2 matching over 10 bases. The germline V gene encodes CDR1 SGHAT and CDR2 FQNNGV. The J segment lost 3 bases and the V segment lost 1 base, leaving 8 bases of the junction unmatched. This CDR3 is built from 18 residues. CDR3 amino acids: CASSLGTSGGAHTGELFF. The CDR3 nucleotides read TGTGCCAGCAGCTTAGGGACGAGCGGGGGGGCCCACACCGGGGAGCTGTTTTTT.

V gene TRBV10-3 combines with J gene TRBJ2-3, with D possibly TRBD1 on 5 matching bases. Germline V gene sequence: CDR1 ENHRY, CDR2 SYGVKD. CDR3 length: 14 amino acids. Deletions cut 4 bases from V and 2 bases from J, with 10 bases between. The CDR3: CAISVDTSTDTQYF. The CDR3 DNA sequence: TGTGCCATCAGTGTGGACACCTCCACAGATACGCAGTATTTT.

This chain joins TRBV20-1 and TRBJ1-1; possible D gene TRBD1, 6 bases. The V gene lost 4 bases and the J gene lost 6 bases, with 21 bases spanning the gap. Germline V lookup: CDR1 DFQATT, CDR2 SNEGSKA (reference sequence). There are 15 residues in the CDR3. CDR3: CSAKGGALISSEAFF. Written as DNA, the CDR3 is TGCAGTGCTAAGGGGGGGGCCCTAATCTCCTCTGAAGCTTTCTTT.

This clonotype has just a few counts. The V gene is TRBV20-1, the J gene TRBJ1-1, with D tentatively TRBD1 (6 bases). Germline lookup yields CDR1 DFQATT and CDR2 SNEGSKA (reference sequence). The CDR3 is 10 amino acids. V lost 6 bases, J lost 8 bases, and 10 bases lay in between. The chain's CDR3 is CSAADSEAFF. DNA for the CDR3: TGCAGTGCCGCGGACAGCGAAGCTTTCTTT.

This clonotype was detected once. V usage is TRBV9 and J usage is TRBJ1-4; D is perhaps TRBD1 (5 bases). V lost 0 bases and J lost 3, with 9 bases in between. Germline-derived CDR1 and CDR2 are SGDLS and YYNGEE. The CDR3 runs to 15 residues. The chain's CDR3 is CASSVEGSSNEKLFF. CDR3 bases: TGTGCCAGCAGCGTAGAGGGGTCTTCTAATGAAAAACTGTTTTTT.

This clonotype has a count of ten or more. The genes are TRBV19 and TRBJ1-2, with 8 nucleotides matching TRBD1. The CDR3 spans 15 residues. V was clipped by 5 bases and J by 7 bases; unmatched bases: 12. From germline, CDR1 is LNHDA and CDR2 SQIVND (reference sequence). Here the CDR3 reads CASSARDRISIGYTF. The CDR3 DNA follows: TGTGCCAGTAGTGCGCGGGACAGGATCTCTATTGGCTACACCTTC. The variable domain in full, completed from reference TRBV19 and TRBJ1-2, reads DGGITQSPKYLFRKEGQNVTLSCEQNLNHDAMYWYRQDPGQGLRLIYYSQIVNDFQKGDIAEGYSVSREKKESFPLTVTSAQKNPTAFYLCASSARDRISIGYTFGSGTRLTVV.

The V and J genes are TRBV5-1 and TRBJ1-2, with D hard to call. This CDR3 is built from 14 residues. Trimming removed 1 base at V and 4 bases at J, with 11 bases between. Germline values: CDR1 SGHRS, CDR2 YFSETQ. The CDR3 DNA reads TGCGCCAGCAGCTTGAAGGCAGCGGTCTATGGCTACACCTTC. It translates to CASSLKAAVYGYTF.

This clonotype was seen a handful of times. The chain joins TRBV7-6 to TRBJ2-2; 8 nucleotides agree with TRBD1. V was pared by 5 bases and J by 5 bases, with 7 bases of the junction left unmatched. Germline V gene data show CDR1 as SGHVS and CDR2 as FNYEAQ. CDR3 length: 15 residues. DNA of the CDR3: TGTGCCAGCAGCCCCGGACAGGGTGCTACCGGGGAGCTGTTTTTT. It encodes CASSPGQGATGELFF.

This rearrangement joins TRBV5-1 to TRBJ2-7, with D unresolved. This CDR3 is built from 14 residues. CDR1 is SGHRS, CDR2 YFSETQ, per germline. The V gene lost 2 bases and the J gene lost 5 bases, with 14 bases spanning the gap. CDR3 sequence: CASSFGKPSDEQYF. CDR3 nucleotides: TGCGCCAGCAGCTTCGGAAAGCCTAGTGACGAGCAGTACTTC. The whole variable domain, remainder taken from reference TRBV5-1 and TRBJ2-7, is KAGVTQTPRYLIKTRGQQVTLSCSPISGHRSVSWYQQTPGQGLQFLFEYFSETQRNKGNFPGRFSGRQFSNSRSEMNVSTLELGDSALYLCASSFGKPSDEQYFGPGTRLTVT.

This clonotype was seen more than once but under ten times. CDR3 loop: CASSGGAGNTEAFF. CDR3 bases: TGCGCCAGCAGCGGAGGGGCGGGGAACACTGAAGCTTTCTTT. The chain uses TRBV5-1 and TRBJ1-1; D might be TRBD1 (5 bases). V was pared by 4 bases and J by 1 base, with 11 bases between. CDR3 size: 14 residues. Germline-derived CDR1 and CDR2 are SGHRS and YFSETQ.

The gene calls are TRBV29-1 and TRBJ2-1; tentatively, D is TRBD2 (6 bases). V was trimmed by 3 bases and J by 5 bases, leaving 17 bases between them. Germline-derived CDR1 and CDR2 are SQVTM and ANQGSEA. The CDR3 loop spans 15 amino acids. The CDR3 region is CSVERGPRGDNEQFF. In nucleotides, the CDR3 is TGCAGCGTTGAGCGGGGCCCAAGAGGGGACAATGAGCAGTTCTTC.

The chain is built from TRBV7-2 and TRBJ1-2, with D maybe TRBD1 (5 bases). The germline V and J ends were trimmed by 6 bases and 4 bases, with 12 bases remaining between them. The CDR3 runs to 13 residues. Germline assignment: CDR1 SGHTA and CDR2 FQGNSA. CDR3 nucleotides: TGTGCCAGCAGTTCAGGACATGGCTATGGCTACACCTTC. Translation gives CASSSGHGYGYTF. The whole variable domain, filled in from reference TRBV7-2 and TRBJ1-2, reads GAGVSQSPSNKVTEKGKDVELRCDPISGHTALYWYRQSLGQGLEFLIYFQGNSAPDKSGLPSDRFSAERTGGSVSTLTIQRTQQEDSAVYLCASSSGHGYGYTFGSGTRLTVV.

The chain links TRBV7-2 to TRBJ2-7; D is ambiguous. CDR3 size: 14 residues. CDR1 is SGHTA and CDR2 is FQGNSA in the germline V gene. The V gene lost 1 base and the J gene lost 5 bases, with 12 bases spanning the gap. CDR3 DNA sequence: TGTGCCAGCAGCTTAGGGCCTGGCAGCCACGAGCAGTACTTC. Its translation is CASSLGPGSHEQYF.

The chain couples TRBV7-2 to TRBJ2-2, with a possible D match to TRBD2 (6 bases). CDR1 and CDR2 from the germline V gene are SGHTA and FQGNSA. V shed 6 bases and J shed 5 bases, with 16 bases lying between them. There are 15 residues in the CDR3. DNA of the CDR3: TGTGCCAGCAGACCTCCGGGGGTATGGACCGGGGAGCTGTTTTTT. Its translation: CASRPPGVWTGELFF.

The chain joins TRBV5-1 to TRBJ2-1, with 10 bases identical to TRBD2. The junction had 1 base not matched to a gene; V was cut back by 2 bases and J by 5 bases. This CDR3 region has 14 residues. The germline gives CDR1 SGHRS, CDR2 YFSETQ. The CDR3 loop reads CASSLLAGNNEQFF. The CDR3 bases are TGCGCCAGCAGCTTACTAGCGGGGAACAATGAGCAGTTCTTC.

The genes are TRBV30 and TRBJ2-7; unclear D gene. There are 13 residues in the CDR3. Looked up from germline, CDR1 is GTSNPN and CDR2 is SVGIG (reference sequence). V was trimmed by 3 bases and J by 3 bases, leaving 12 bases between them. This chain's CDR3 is CAWRGIVGYEQYF. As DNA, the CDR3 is TGTGCCTGGAGGGGGATAGTAGGCTACGAGCAGTACTTC.